The clone carrying this T cell receptor (beta chain) was counted once. Its antigen is not known. Researchers divided each subset's genomic DNA evenly across several immunoSEQ plates. Replicate PCRs run on sorted subsets employed roughly 190 ng DNA, 25,000 to 35,000 T cell genomes. Here immunoSEQ multiplex PCR was the method, and the copy in TCRdb shows in-frame clones only, minus some. The sample shows about 2.2 million clones, just under 95% of them seen only once. The naive CD8 fraction comprised CD45RO-negative cells positively selected for CCR7 and excluded terminally differentiated effector memory CD45RA+ cells. These data belong to a study of shared clonotypes between healthy human individuals. The V and J ends lost 4 bases and 3 bases respectively, with 11 bases between them. Germline lookup yields CDR1 SGDLS and CDR2 YYNGEE. The CDR3 is 13 residues long. The study, taken as a whole, reports: Though the depth was large, rarefaction showed that sorted-subset sequencing was incomplete. Among the subsets, naive ones generally showed larger estimated richness than memory ones.

Sequenced: naive CD8+ T cells from PBMCs. The clonotype was recovered from a young man in good health. Some clones in this sample may be carry-over from other donors' samples. The chain is built from TRBV9 and TRBJ2-7; D is perhaps TRBD2 (5 bases). The CDR3 is CASSPSGGYEQYF. DNA of the CDR3: TGTGCCAGCAGCCCCAGCGGAGGCTACGAGCAGTACTTC.